The clone carrying this T cell receptor (beta chain) was counted between two and nine times. What it binds is not known. This sample is drawn from a study of OX40 agonist ivuxolimab in advanced cancers. General study findings and limits: No antigen was identified for the clonally expanded peripheral T cells.

CDR1 is SGHRS and CDR2 is YFSETQ in the germline V gene. With V trimmed by 0 bases and J by 7 bases, 2 bases remained unmatched. This CDR3 has 13 residues. This table comes from immunoSEQ multiplex PCR, and its TCRdb copy is limited to in-frame clones, with some not included. Here the sample spans 55,000 to 70,000 clones, about four fifths being singletons. The sequence came from an adult with an advanced solid tumor such as melanoma, head and neck, liver or kidney cancer. The rearrangement joins TRBV5-1 to TRBJ2-3, with 7 bases aligning to TRBD1. Source: CD4+ or CD8+ T cells sorted from blood, taken in a trial of the OX40 agonist ivuxolimab. CDR3 sequence: CASSLGQGYTQYF. The CDR3 region has the DNA TGCGCCAGCAGCTTGGGACAGGGCTATACGCAGTATTTT.